The clone carrying this TCR beta chain is medium-sized (0.01 to 0.1%) in the sample. CDR3 length: 13 amino acids. Per germline, CDR1 MGHRA and CDR2 YSYEKL. V gave up 6 bases and J gave up 5 bases, with 13 bases separating them. After constant-region reverse-primer amplification, full-length variable regions underwent semi-nested PCR with Nested Universal Primer A. TCRdb re-analysed the 5' RACE reads in MiXCR, keeping a single row per CDR3 protein. This repertoire shows about 8,600 distinct CDR3 sequences, more than 15% found once; its top ten account for roughly 3.6%. The sample comprised memory CD4+ T cells sorted from blood. Noted subset: memory CD4+ T cells, CD4+CD45RO+CD25-. The receptor's source is a female donor with breast cancer. The chain links TRBV4-1 to TRBJ2-5; D unresolved. CDR3 nucleotides: TGCGCCAGCAGTTTTACCCTGCGGGAGACCCAGTACTTC. Its translation is CASSFTLRETQYF.